This TCR beta chain was sequenced for a study of T cells in Graves' hyperthyroidism and ophthalmopathy (dated 2019 in TCRdb). Looking at the study overall: Peripheral blood was sampled at the time of initial diagnosis, prior to any treatment. TCR Vbeta CDR3 sequencing of fewer than 150 peripheral blood samples (over 40 ophthalmopathy, some 75 hyperthyroidism and 17 progressor patients) is reported in the paper. After sampling, hyperthyroidism patients received methimazole starting at 30 mg daily, and ophthalmopathy patients received high-dose intravenous methylprednisolone. An independent validation cohort of under 20 hyperthyroidism patients and 15 or so patients who later progressed to ophthalmopathy tested prospective prediction of ophthalmopathy. The 100 discovery patients were randomly split 7:3 into training and test sets. To identify distinguishing TCR V-J signatures, a discovery cohort of some 99 patients was used, comprising 43 with Graves' ophthalmopathy and 57 with stable Graves' hyperthyroidism. Thyroid tissue and blood T-cell repertoires from about six Graves' hyperthyroidism patients were also compared in the study.

Amplification of TCR beta CDR3 regions was carried out from RNA transcripts. A first-round RT-PCR of the TCR CDR3 used the HTBI primer set with the Qiagen OneStep RT-PCR kit. The libraries were constructed in a second round of multiplex PCR and then size-selected and purified. The libraries were sequenced on an Illumina HiSeq2000 using paired-end 100 bp reads. As for the original processing: SOAPnuke was used to process the raw data, with reads discarded if the reads contained adapters or uncalled bases, had a mean Phred below 15, or lacked an exact constant-primer or identifier match. High-quality paired reads were merged using COPE v1.2.5, and each unique nucleotide sequence was defined as a clonotype. MiTCR v1.1 was used to align clonotypes to the IMGT TRBV, TRBD and TRBJ reference segments. Only V-J combinations with frequency above 0.0001, covering about 99% of repertoires, were analysed. A TCS score was defined as the ratio of F50 (clonal expansion) to E x V (chaos), with BLOSUM62-based TCRdist applied between CDR3 peptides within each V-J. Welch's t-statistics and random forest reduced around 550 V-J features to roughly 13, which were used in a naive Bayes classifier (R e1071). In-frame beta chains were kept once TCRdb had trimmed the public reads at Q25 with fastp and called clones with MiXCR. Here each entry gathers all rows of one CDR3 protein and keeps the most common genes and DNA. The V and J calls come from TCRdb's annotation, not from the publication. The sample table holds roughly 630,000 distinct CDR3 sequences, of which around 14% were seen once. Jointly, the top ten make up under 8% of the sample.

Points on this clonotype: Its antigen remains unidentified. No much larger clonotype is one base removed from it; base qualities were not supplied.

Graves' hyperthyroidism was defined as stable when no progression to ophthalmopathy occurred over 18 months of follow-up. The hyperthyroidism patients were between 18 and 65 years old and newly diagnosed, with a disease duration of less than 2 months. The study excluded patients with uncontrolled infections, other autoimmune diseases, pregnancy or lactation. Diagnoses were based on clinical symptoms, serum thyroxine and TRAb, thyroid ultrasound and orbital computed tomography. PBMCs were separated from over 9 ml of fresh peripheral blood using Ficoll-Paque density gradient centrifugation. Trizol reagent was used to extract total RNA, and RNA quality was then checked on an Agilent 2100 Bioanalyzer. The investigation overall reported the following: A 13 V-J signature model separated ophthalmopathy from stable hyperthyroidism, with about 90% sensitivity and 81.08% specificity in cross-validation and 80%/75% in testing. Most expanded thyroid clonotypes (frequency above 0.001) were also detected in blood, suggesting blood repertoires may reflect thyroid immune responses. In validation, progression to ophthalmopathy was predicted by the model with 70.59% sensitivity and 72% to 85% specificity, a median of roughly six months before onset. Sample size was not statistically predetermined, and blinding of investigators to group allocation was not performed.

This sequence was found in a woman aged 25 to 39 with Graves' hyperthyroidism. Sequencing was performed on blood.

The CDR3 protein: CASSQSDGYTF. The sequenced DNA: TGTGCCAGCAGCCAATCCGATGGCTACACCTTC. This sequence uses TRBV3-1 and TRBJ1-2; confidence is insufficient to name the D gene. The junction carries 4 bases between V and J, which are trimmed by 2 bases and 6 bases respectively. Spanning cysteine to phenylalanine, the CDR3 consists of 11 amino acids. CDR3 DNA only is kept here, 33 bases in frame from base 1. CDR1 and CDR2 are drawn from the germline V gene (reference sequence): LGHDT, YNNKEL.